The source of this T cell receptor (beta chain) is a study of OX40 agonist ivuxolimab in advanced cancers. Study details: Earlier treatment with anti-PD-1, anti-PD-L1 or anti-CTLA-4 was permitted, and roughly 40% had received some.

Germline V gene sequence: CDR1 MDHEN, CDR2 SYDVKM. The length of the CDR3 is 14 residues. Trimming shortened V by 4 bases and J by 6 bases, and 15 bases separated the two germline ends. The assay was immunoSEQ multiplex PCR, and TCRdb's table has in-frame clones only and misses some. The data contain 25,000 or so clones, around nine tenths of them singletons. On this clone itself: Its antigen remains unidentified.

Study-wide points: At doses 0.1 to 3.0 mg/kg, CD4+ and CD8+ clones expanded. Clonal expansion among partial responders at 0.1-3.0 mg/kg ranked near the lowest.

The TCR was taken from an adult with an advanced solid tumor such as melanoma, head and neck, liver or kidney cancer. The chain employs TRBV28 and TRBJ1-2; D possibly corresponds to TRBD1 (5 bases). This material consisted of CD4+ or CD8+ T cells sorted from blood, taken in a trial of the OX40 agonist ivuxolimab. The CDR3 is CASSSQTVYHGYTF. In DNA, the CDR3 is TGTGCCAGCAGTTCACAGACAGTTTATCATGGCTACACCTTC.